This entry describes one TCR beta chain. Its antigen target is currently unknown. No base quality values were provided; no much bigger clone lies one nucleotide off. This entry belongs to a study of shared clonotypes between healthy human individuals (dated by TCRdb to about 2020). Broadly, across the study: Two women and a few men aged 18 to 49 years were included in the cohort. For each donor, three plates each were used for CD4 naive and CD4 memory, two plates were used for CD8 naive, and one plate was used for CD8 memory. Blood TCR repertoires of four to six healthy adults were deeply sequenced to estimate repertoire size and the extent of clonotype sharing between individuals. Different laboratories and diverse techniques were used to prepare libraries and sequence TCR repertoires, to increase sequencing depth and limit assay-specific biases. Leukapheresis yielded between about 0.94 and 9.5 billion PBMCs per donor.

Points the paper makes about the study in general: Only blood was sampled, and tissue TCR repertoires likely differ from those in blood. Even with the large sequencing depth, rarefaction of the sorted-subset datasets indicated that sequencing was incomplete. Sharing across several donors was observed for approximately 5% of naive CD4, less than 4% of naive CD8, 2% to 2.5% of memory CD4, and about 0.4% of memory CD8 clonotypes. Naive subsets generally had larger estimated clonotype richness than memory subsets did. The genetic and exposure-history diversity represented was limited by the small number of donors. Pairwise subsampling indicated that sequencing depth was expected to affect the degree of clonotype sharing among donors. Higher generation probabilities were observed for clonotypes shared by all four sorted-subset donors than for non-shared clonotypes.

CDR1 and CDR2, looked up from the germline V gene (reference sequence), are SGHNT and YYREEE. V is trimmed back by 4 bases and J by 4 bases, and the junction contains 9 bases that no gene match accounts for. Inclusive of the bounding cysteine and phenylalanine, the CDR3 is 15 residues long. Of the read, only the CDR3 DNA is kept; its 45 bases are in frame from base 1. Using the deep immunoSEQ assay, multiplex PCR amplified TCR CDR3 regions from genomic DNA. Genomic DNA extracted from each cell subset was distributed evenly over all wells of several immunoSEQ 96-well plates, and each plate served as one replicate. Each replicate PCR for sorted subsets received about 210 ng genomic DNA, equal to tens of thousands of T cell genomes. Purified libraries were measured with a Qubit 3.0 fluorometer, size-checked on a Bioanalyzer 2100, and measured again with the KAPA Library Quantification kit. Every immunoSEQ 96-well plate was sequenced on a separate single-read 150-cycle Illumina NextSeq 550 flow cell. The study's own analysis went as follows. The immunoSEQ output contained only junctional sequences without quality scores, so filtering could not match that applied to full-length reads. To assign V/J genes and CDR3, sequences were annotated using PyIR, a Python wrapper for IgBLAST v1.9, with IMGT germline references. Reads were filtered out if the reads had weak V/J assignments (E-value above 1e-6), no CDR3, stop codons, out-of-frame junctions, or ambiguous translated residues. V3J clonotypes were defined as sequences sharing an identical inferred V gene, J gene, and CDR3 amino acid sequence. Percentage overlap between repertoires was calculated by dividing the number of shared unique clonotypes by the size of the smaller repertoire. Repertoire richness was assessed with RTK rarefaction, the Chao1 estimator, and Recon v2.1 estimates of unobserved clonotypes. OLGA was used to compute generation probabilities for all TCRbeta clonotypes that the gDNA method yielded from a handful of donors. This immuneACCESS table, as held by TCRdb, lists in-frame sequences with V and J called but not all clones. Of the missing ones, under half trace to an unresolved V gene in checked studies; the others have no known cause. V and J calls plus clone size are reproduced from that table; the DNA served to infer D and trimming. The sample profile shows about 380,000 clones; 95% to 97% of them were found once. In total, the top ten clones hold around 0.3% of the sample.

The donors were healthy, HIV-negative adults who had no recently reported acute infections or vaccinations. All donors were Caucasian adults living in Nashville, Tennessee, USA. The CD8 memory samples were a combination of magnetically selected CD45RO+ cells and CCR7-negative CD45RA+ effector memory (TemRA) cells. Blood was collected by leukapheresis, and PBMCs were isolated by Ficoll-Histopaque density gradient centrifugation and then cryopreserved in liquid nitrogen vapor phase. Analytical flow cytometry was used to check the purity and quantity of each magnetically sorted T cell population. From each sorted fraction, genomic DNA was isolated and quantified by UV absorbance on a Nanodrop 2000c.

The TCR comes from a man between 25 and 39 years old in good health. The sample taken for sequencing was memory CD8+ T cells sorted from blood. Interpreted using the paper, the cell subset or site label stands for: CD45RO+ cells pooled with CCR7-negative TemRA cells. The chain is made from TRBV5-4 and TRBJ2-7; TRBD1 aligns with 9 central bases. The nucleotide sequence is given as TGTGCCAGCAGCGCTCTTGGGACAGGGATGTACGAGCAGTACTTC. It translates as CASSALGTGMYEQYF.